One and the same sample provided the 26 T cell receptor beta chains below, sequenced in a study of blood T cell repertoires in COVID-19. Sequencing used immunoSEQ multiplex PCR; TCRdb keeps in-frame clones, though not all of them. The sample holds 380,000 or so clones, 80% to 90% seen once. The source material was peripheral blood. Every receptor here comes from a man in his forties with acute or convalescent COVID-19.

The chain combines TRBV19 with TRBJ2-1; 8 positions match TRBD2. Germline V lookup: CDR1 LNHDA, CDR2 SQIVND (reference sequence). CDR3 size: 15 residues. Trimming took 4 bases from V and 7 from J; bases not matched to a gene: 9. The CDR3 sequence is CASSKIAGPLNEQFF. CDR3 bases: TGTGCCAGTAGTAAAATAGCGGGGCCTTTAAATGAGCAGTTCTTC.

The chain couples TRBV6-1 to TRBJ1-5; no clear D. Germline CDR1 and CDR2: MNHNS and SASEGT. This CDR3 has 15 residues. The V gene lost 2 bases and the J gene lost 6 bases, with 14 bases spanning the gap. The CDR3 loop is CASSELGGLGQPQHF. DNA of the CDR3: TGTGCCAGCAGTGAATTGGGAGGATTGGGTCAGCCCCAGCATTTT.

This chain joins TRBV7-2 and TRBJ2-7, with 9 nucleotides matching TRBD1. The V gene's germline CDR1 is SGHTA and CDR2 FQGNSA. Losses at the gene ends were 4 bases for V and 4 bases for J; bases not matched to a gene: 20. The CDR3 covers 19 residues. The chain's CDR3 is CASSSPIPRDRERVYEQYF. CDR3 coding DNA: TGTGCCAGCAGCTCTCCCATTCCCCGGGACAGGGAAAGAGTTTACGAGCAGTACTTC.

V and J are TRBV5-6 and TRBJ1-2; D perhaps matches TRBD1 (5 bases). V was shortened by 0 bases and J by 8 bases, with 14 bases between the two germline ends. Germline CDR1 reads SGHDT; CDR2 reads YYEEEE. The CDR3 runs 14 residues. The CDR3 nucleotides read TGTGCCAGCAGCTTGGTCGGCAGGGATGGCGGCTACACCTTC. Translation: CASSLVGRDGGYTF.

The chain links TRBV19 to TRBJ1-3, with 10 bases lining up with TRBD1. The V segment lost 7 bases and the J segment 4 bases; nucleotides outside the gene matches: 7. This CDR3 comprises 15 residues. Germline CDR1 LNHDA, CDR2 SQIVND (reference sequence). CDR3 sequence (DNA): TGTGCCAGTATTCGAGACAGGGGGCCCGGAAACACCATATATTTT. This codes for CASIRDRGPGNTIYF.

This clone showed up just once. The gene calls are TRBV7-2 and TRBJ2-1; D is perhaps TRBD2 (5 bases). The CDR3 has 14 amino acids. The germline V gene encodes CDR1 SGHTA and CDR2 FQGNSA. With 2 bases removed from V and 4 bases from J, the gap between germline ends came to 9 bases. CDR3 sequence reads: CASSLNPGYNEQFF. The CDR3, as DNA: TGTGCCAGCAGCTTAAATCCGGGATACAATGAGCAGTTCTTC. Combining the CDR3 with reference TRBV7-2 and TRBJ2-1 gives the whole variable domain GAGVSQSPSNKVTEKGKDVELRCDPISGHTALYWYRQSLGQGLEFLIYFQGNSAPDKSGLPSDRFSAERTGGSVSTLTIQRTQQEDSAVYLCASSLNPGYNEQFFGPGTRLTVL.

The chain couples TRBV2 to TRBJ1-1, with 12 bases fitting TRBD1. The CDR3 runs 14 residues. Germline assignment: CDR1 SNHLY and CDR2 FYNNEI. V shed 5 bases and J 7 bases; nucleotides not matched to a gene: 5. CDR3 in amino acids: CASSWDRGRDEAFF. Written as DNA, the CDR3 is TGTGCCAGCAGTTGGGACAGGGGGCGAGATGAAGCTTTCTTT.

The rearrangement links TRBV28 to TRBJ1-1; tentative D call: TRBD1 (5 bases). The CDR3 covers 14 residues. Germline CDR1 and CDR2: MDHEN and SYDVKM. The ends were cut back, 5 bases at V and 3 bases at J, with 13 bases in the middle. The CDR3 reads CASSLPGGDTEAFF. The CDR3 nucleotides read TGTGCCAGCAGTCTACCTGGGGGGGACACTGAAGCTTTCTTT.

The chain employs TRBV6-1 and TRBJ2-5, with 9 bases identical to TRBD1. V lost 2 bases, J lost 0 bases, and 7 bases stayed unmatched. CDR1 is MNHNS and CDR2 is SASEGT in the germline V gene. The CDR3 has 17 residues. CDR3: CASSELQGAPYQETQYF. Here the CDR3 DNA reads TGTGCCAGCAGTGAACTACAGGGGGCACCATACCAAGAGACCCAGTACTTC.

The chain has TRBV29-1 and TRBJ1-1; TRBD1 matches at 9 bases. With 1 base clipped from V and 4 bases from J, the junction kept 4 bases outside the gene matches. CDR3 length: 14 residues. Germline V gene lookup returns CDR1 SQVTM and CDR2 ANQGSEA. The CDR3 DNA follows: TGCAGCGTTGAAGGGGGACAGGGTCCCACTGAAGCTTTCTTT. Amino acids: CSVEGGQGPTEAFF.

The V call is TRBV19, the J call TRBJ1-1; D perhaps matches TRBD1 (5 bases). Germline V CDR1 and CDR2: LNHDA, SQIVND (reference sequence). This CDR3 comprises 12 residues. V was pared by 3 bases and J by 5 bases, with 7 bases between. CDR3 DNA: TGTGCCAGTAGTATCAGGGATACTGAAGCTTTCTTT. This encodes CASSIRDTEAFF.

This clone was detected only a few times. This chain joins TRBV30 and TRBJ1-2; D is unclear. The CDR3 has 13 residues. Germline loops: CDR1 GTSNPN, CDR2 SVGIG (reference sequence). Trimming took 5 bases from V and 0 from J, leaving 10 bases between them. The CDR3 DNA reads as TGTGCCTGGTCCCCTCTAGCTAACTATGGCTACACCTTC. This gives the protein CAWSPLANYGYTF.

The J gene is TRBJ1-1, the V gene TRBV7-3; tentatively, D is TRBD1 (6 bases). Trimming took 5 bases from V and 0 from J, leaving 16 bases between them. Looked up from germline, CDR1 is SGHTA and CDR2 is FQGTGA. The CDR3 has 16 amino acids. The CDR3 DNA follows: TGTGCCAGCAGCATATACAGGGCTTCAATGAACACTGAAGCTTTCTTT. Translating gives CASSIYRASMNTEAFF.

About this clone: Its ends do not fully match the called genes, so a read error is possible. The chain recombines TRBV7-8 with TRBJ2-3; TRBD2 might be the D (6 bases). CDR1 is SGHVS, CDR2 FQNEAQ, per germline. The CDR3 sequence is 15 residues long. In DNA, the CDR3 is TGTGCCAGCAGCGTAGCCTGGGGGGAGGTGGATACGCAGTATTTT. Translated: CASSVAWGEVDTQYF.

The V call is TRBV3-1 (or the pseudogene TRBV3-2), the J call TRBJ2-3; D gene ambiguous. Germline V gene data show CDR1 as LGHDT and CDR2 as YNNKEL (reference sequence). V dropped 1 base and J dropped 6 bases, with 5 bases sitting between them. The CDR3 extends over 12 amino acids. CDR3 DNA sequence: TGTGCCAGCAGCCAAGCATCCGATACGCAGTATTTT. Its translation is CASSQASDTQYF.

The genes are TRBV18 and TRBJ1-4; D remains unclear. V lost 1 base and J lost 0, with 9 bases in between. This CDR3 has 16 residues. Germline V gene sequence: CDR1 KGHSH, CDR2 LQKENI. CDR3: CASSPLVVATNEKLFF. CDR3 in DNA: TGTGCCAGCTCACCACTTGTGGTAGCAACTAATGAAAAACTGTTTTTT.

The DNA of the CDR3 is TGTGCCAGCAGCTTAACTAGCGGGAGTGATACGCAGTATTTT. Translation: CASSLTSGSDTQYF. The chain recombines TRBV7-3 with TRBJ2-3, with 9 nucleotides matching TRBD2. Germline V gene data show CDR1 as SGHTA and CDR2 as FQGTGA. Trimming at V came to 0 bases and at J to 6 bases, leaving 1 base not matched to a gene. The CDR3 runs to 14 residues.

V and J are TRBV9 and TRBJ1-5, with D possibly matching TRBD1 (5 bases). The V gene lost 0 bases and the J gene lost 3 bases, with 10 bases spanning the gap. The CDR3 is made up of 15 amino acids. Germline V lookup: CDR1 SGDLS, CDR2 YYNGEE. The CDR3 reads CASSVGPRDNQPQHF. The CDR3 coding sequence is TGTGCCAGCAGCGTAGGTCCCAGGGACAATCAGCCCCAGCATTTT.

The chain uses TRBV9 and TRBJ1-4; D is unresolved. CDR3 length equals 13 residues. Germline V gene data show CDR1 as SGDLS and CDR2 as YYNGEE. The germline V and J ends were trimmed by 2 bases and 3 bases, with 5 bases remaining between them. The CDR3 region is CASSVAANEKLFF. The CDR3 DNA follows: TGTGCCAGCAGCGTGGCAGCTAATGAAAAACTGTTTTTT.

The CDR3 is CASSRGGAPTDTQYF. In DNA, the CDR3 is TGTGCCAGCAGCCGGGGGGGAGCCCCCACAGATACGCAGTATTTT. J is TRBJ2-3 and V is TRBV5-8; 8 bases are a match to TRBD2. Germline CDR1 SGHTS, CDR2 YDEGEE. The CDR3 covers 15 residues. With V trimmed by 4 bases and J by 2 bases, 6 bases remained unmatched. The full variable domain, rest sourced from reference TRBV5-8 and TRBJ2-3, is EAGVTQSPTHLIKTRGQQATLRCSPISGHTSVYWYQQALGLGLQFLLWYDEGEERNRGNFPPRFSGRQFPNYSSELNVNALELEDSALYLCASSRGGAPTDTQYFGPGTRLTVL.

The rearrangement links TRBV29-1 to TRBJ1-1; D remains unclear. The CDR3 has 13 residues. The germline V and J ends were trimmed by 6 bases and 1 base, with 12 bases remaining between them. Germline loops: CDR1 SQVTM, CDR2 ANQGSEA. The CDR3 region has the DNA TGCAGCGTGGCCGAGGGATCGAACACTGAAGCTTTCTTT. This encodes CSVAEGSNTEAFF.

This clone occurred a few times. This rearrangement joins TRBV4-1 to TRBJ1-2; 9 bases line up with TRBD1. Germline trimming cut 5 bases from V and 6 bases from J; bases unmatched to any gene: 13. Per the germline V gene, CDR1 is MGHRA and CDR2 is YSYEKL. The CDR3 loop spans 16 amino acids. The CDR3 DNA reads TGCGCCAGCAGCAGGGGGGAACAGGGGGCTTTAAATGGCTACACCTTC. Amino acid sequence: CASSRGEQGALNGYTF.

The table lists this clone with a few counts. V usage is TRBV7-8 and J usage is TRBJ2-3, with 11 bases fitting TRBD2. Per the germline V gene, CDR1 is SGHVS and CDR2 is FQNEAQ. This CDR3 has 17 residues. V was clipped by 5 bases and J by 0 bases; unmatched bases: 7. CDR3 nucleotide sequence: TGTGCCAGCAGCCCCCTTAGCGGGGGGGAAAGCACAGATACGCAGTATTTT. It specifies CASSPLSGGESTDTQYF.

The chain carries TRBV6-5 and TRBJ1-2; TRBD1 is a possible D gene (6 bases). CDR1 is MNHEY, CDR2 SVGAGI, per germline. V shed 2 bases and J shed 6 bases, with 10 bases lying between them. This CDR3 is 13 amino acids long. CDR3 region: CASSYATGNGYTF. The CDR3 DNA reads TGTGCCAGCAGTTACGCTACAGGGAATGGCTACACCTTC.

V usage is TRBV7-3 and J usage is TRBJ2-1, with D maybe TRBD2 (6 bases). V dropped 5 bases and J dropped 2 bases, with 13 bases sitting between them. Looked up from germline, CDR1 is SGHTA and CDR2 is FQGTGA. The CDR3 length is 15 residues. The CDR3 DNA sequence: TGTGCCAGCAGCCCGCGACTAGGGGCCTACAATGAGCAGTTCTTC. This encodes CASSPRLGAYNEQFF. Full variable domain (outside the CDR3, taken from reference TRBV7-3 and TRBJ2-1): GAGVSQTPSNKVTEKGKYVELRCDPISGHTALYWYRQSLGQGPEFLIYFQGTGAADDSGLPNDRFFAVRPEGSVSTLKIQRTERGDSAVYLCASSPRLGAYNEQFFGPGTRLTVL.

CDR3 region: CATADRGDSPLHF. The DNA for the CDR3 is TGTGCCACCGCCGACAGGGGAGATTCACCCCTCCACTTT. V is TRBV15 and J is TRBJ1-6; 8 nucleotides agree with TRBD1. V lost 8 bases, J lost 8 bases, and 5 bases stayed unmatched. The CDR3 is 13 amino acids. CDR1 and CDR2 from the germline V gene are LNHNV and YYDKDF (reference sequence).